This T cell receptor (beta chain) was captured in a study of T-cell memory formation after mild COVID-19. Trimming took 8 bases from V and 8 from J, leaving 22 bases between them. CDR3 length equals 15 residues. TCRdb ran MiXCR on the 5' RACE reads and lists one entry per CDR3 protein. This table has fewer than 250,000 distinct CDR3 sequences, around 30% appearing once. This clonotype was sampled from an adult woman who had mild COVID-19 (a few samples of this study predate the infection). Cell type and time point are not known. Sample: PBMCs or a T cell subset sorted from them (not recorded which). This chain links TRBV12-3 or TRBV12-4 with TRBJ2-1; D is perhaps TRBD1 (5 bases). CDR3 sequence reads: CASLKPGKGIHEQFF. The CDR3 nucleotides are TGTGCCAGCCTGAAACCAGGGAAGGGTATCCATGAGCAGTTCTTC.